These 16 T cell receptor beta chains originate from one sample sequenced in a study of CD8 T cells in Susac syndrome. Random hexamers served to reverse transcribe roughly 0.45 to 1 ug RNA. TCRdb redid the calling of the immunoSEQ multiplex PCR reads with MiXCR, one entry per CDR3 protein. The sample lists 170,000 or so distinct CDR3 sequences; 85% to 95% were seen once. Sequencing used CD8+ T cells from PBMCs. These receptors came from a human donor with multiple sclerosis.

The chain has TRBV27 and TRBJ2-2; TRBD1 might be the D (5 bases). V dropped 5 bases and J dropped 1 base, with 8 bases sitting between them. The CDR3 loop spans 14 amino acids. CDR1 and CDR2 (germline): MNHEY, SMNVEV (reference sequence). For the CDR3, the DNA is TGTGCCAGCAGTATGACAGAGAACACCGGGGAGCTGTTTTTT. Encoded protein: CASSMTENTGELFF.

The rearrangement links TRBV5-6 to TRBJ2-1; D may be TRBD2 (5 bases). V was cut by 2 bases and J by 8 bases, with 11 bases left in between. Germline V gene data show CDR1 as SGHDT and CDR2 as YYEEEE. The CDR3 runs 13 residues. CDR3 bases: TGTGCCAGCAGCTTCGAGGGCCCCGATGAGCAGTTCTTC. Its translation is CASSFEGPDEQFF.

The chain links TRBV2 to TRBJ2-7; 10 bases fit TRBD1. Unmatched junction bases numbered 6, after V lost 5 bases and J lost 5 bases. This CDR3 spans 14 amino acids. Germline lookup yields CDR1 SNHLY and CDR2 FYNNEI. The DNA for the CDR3 is TGTGCCAGCAGTCCGGGACAGGGGTGGGACGAGCAGTACTTC. Translation gives CASSPGQGWDEQYF.

The rearrangement links TRBV9 to TRBJ1-1; D is undetermined. Germline V gene sequence: CDR1 SGDLS, CDR2 YYNGEE. The CDR3 has 14 residues. The V end was cut by 3 bases, the J end by 1 base, with 10 bases between. CDR3 bases: TGTGCCAGCAGCGAGTGGGTGGCGAACACTGAAGCTTTCTTT. Its protein product is CASSEWVANTEAFF.

V gene TRBV27 combines with J gene TRBJ2-5; 9 positions match TRBD1. CDR1 and CDR2 from the germline V gene are MNHEY and SMNVEV (reference sequence). CDR3 size: 14 residues. The J segment lost 4 bases and the V segment lost 5 bases, leaving 5 bases of the junction unmatched. CDR3 sequence: CASSATGGAETQYF. The CDR3 nucleotides are TGTGCCAGCAGTGCAACAGGGGGCGCAGAGACCCAGTACTTC.

This chain uses TRBV20-1 with TRBJ2-3; D uncertain. Germline values: CDR1 DFQATT, CDR2 SNEGSKA (reference sequence). This CDR3 contains 15 residues. The V end was cut by 2 bases, the J end by 2 bases, with 14 bases between. CDR3 in amino acids: CSARTWRRDTDTQYF. The CDR3 DNA is TGCAGTGCTAGAACTTGGCGGCGAGACACAGATACGCAGTATTTT.

CDR3 bases: TGTGCCAGCAGCTGGCGGGACAGAGACTACGAGCAGTACTTC. Translated, it gives CASSWRDRDYEQYF. This rearrangement joins TRBV7-8 to TRBJ2-7; D possibly corresponds to TRBD1 (7 bases). The ends were cut back, 4 bases at V and 3 bases at J, with 13 bases in the middle. The CDR3 length is 14 residues. The germline V gene encodes CDR1 SGHVS and CDR2 FQNEAQ.

CDR3 sequence (DNA): TGTGCCAGCAGCCAAGGGGGACAGTCGACTAGCGGGAGCGGGGAGACCCAGTACTTC. Its translation is CASSQGGQSTSGSGETQYF. This sequence joins TRBV3-1 and TRBJ2-5, with 12 bases fitting TRBD2. V lost 1 base, J lost 5 bases, and 14 bases stayed unmatched. This CDR3 is built from 19 residues. Germline V CDR1 and CDR2: LGHDT, YNNKEL (reference sequence).

The rearrangement links TRBV27 to TRBJ1-5; possibly TRBD1 for D (6 bases). V was shortened by 2 bases and J by 7 bases, with 12 bases between the two germline ends. The germline CDR1 and CDR2 sequences are MNHEY and SMNVEV (reference sequence). The CDR3 runs to 14 residues. The CDR3 sequence: CASSLAGVGQPQHF. In DNA, the CDR3 is TGTGCCAGCAGTTTAGCAGGGGTCGGACAGCCCCAGCATTTT.

CDR3 region: CASSPPPGHEETQYF. CDR3 bases: TGTGCCAGCAGCCCCCCCCCGGGGCATGAGGAGACCCAGTACTTC. The chain couples TRBV3-1 to TRBJ2-5, with D perhaps given as TRBD1 or TRBD2 (5 bases each). Germline V gives CDR1 LGHDT, CDR2 YNNKEL (reference sequence). The germline V and J ends were trimmed by 4 bases and 5 bases, with 17 bases remaining between them. The CDR3 has 15 amino acids.

The V and J genes are TRBV7-9 and TRBJ1-2, with no clear D. The CDR3 runs 16 residues. V lost 2 bases, J lost 2 bases, and 15 bases lay in between. Germline V lookup: CDR1 SEHNR, CDR2 FQNEAQ (reference sequence). In nucleotides, the CDR3 is TGTGCCAGCAGCTTAACAAATTCCGGTGACAACTATGGCTACACCTTC. It translates to CASSLTNSGDNYGYTF.

The CDR3, as DNA: TGTGCCAGCAGAGCCCGGGAGCTAAGCTCCTACGAGCAGTACTTC. Residues: CASRARELSSYEQYF. V is TRBV2 and J is TRBJ2-7; D is possibly TRBD2 (6 bases). The CDR3 extends over 15 amino acids. V lost 6 bases and J 0 bases, leaving 15 bases between the germline ends. Germline V lookup: CDR1 SNHLY, CDR2 FYNNEI.

The chain has TRBV7-9 and TRBJ2-7; D not certain. Trimming pared 6 bases from V and 9 bases from J, leaving 18 bases between. Germline V CDR1 and CDR2: SEHNR, FQNEAQ (reference sequence). The CDR3 consists of 13 residues. CDR3 bases: TGTGCCAGCAGTCCATCGGACGCCTTGGTGCAGTACTTC. This codes for CASSPSDALVQYF.

CDR3 amino acids: CTSSQDGSGRPADTQYF. For the CDR3, the DNA is TGCACCAGCAGCCAAGATGGAAGCGGGAGGCCGGCAGATACGCAGTATTTT. This rearrangement joins TRBV1 to TRBJ2-3; the table's D call TRBD2 went unverified against the DNA. TRBV1 is a pseudogene locus. The CDR3 length is 17 residues.

The rearrangement uses TRBV20-1 and TRBJ2-1; 10 positions agree with TRBD2. In germline, CDR1 is DFQATT, CDR2 SNEGSKA (reference sequence). The CDR3 runs 16 residues. The chain's CDR3 is CSAPWRPSGRKNEQFF. The CDR3 nucleotides read TGCAGCGCCCCCTGGCGTCCTAGCGGGAGAAAAAATGAGCAGTTCTTC.

The V call is TRBV9, the J call TRBJ2-1; maybe TRBD2 (6 bases). The V end lost 6 bases, the J end lost 0 bases, and 13 bases lay between the germline ends. The germline CDR1 and CDR2 sequences are SGDLS and YYNGEE. This CDR3 has 15 residues. The CDR3 loop reads CASNPAGSSYNEQFF. The DNA of the CDR3 is TGTGCCAGCAACCCCGCGGGGAGCTCCTACAATGAGCAGTTCTTC.